These 30 T cell receptor beta chains share one sample of origin, sequenced in a study of blood T cell repertoires in COVID-19. Clones were sequenced by immunoSEQ multiplex PCR, and TCRdb holds only the in-frame ones, with some missing. The profile shows about 220,000 clones, roughly 88% of them singletons. The sequencing input was peripheral blood. These receptors were taken from a man in his forties or fifties with active or convalescent COVID-19.

J is TRBJ2-7 and V is TRBV5-5, with D perhaps matching TRBD1 (6 bases). Trimming stripped 4 bases from V and 4 bases from J, with 9 bases between. The CDR3 length is 12 residues. Germline V lookup: CDR1 SGHKS, CDR2 YYEKEE (reference sequence). CDR3 DNA: TGTGCCAGCAGCGCGACAGGATACGAGCAGTACTTC. Amino acid sequence: CASSATGYEQYF.

The chain combines TRBV28 with TRBJ1-5, with 7 nucleotides matching TRBD1. The CDR3 has 14 residues. V shed 8 bases and J 5 bases; nucleotides not matched to a gene: 9. Germline assignment: CDR1 MDHEN and CDR2 SYDVKM. CDR3 sequence reads: CASLLGDSDQPQHF. The CDR3 nucleotides are TGTGCCAGCCTCCTGGGGGACAGTGATCAGCCCCAGCATTTT.

This sequence joins TRBV29-1 and TRBJ2-5; D might be TRBD2 (6 bases). CDR3 length equals 14 residues. Germline CDR1 is SQVTM and CDR2 is ANQGSEA. The V end lost 4 bases, the J end lost 5 bases, and 17 bases lay between the germline ends. This chain's CDR3 is CSVGDRGGGETQYF. The DNA of the CDR3 is TGCAGCGTTGGAGATCGAGGTGGAGGGGAGACCCAGTACTTC.

This rearrangement joins TRBV5-1 to TRBJ1-1; possible D gene TRBD1, 5 bases. The V gene lost 4 bases and the J gene lost 3 bases, with 13 bases spanning the gap. The CDR3 is made up of 14 amino acids. Per the germline V gene, CDR1 is SGHRS and CDR2 is YFSETQ. CDR3 DNA: TGCGCCAGCAGCGGAGGACCGGGGGACACTGAAGCTTTCTTT. Amino acids: CASSGGPGDTEAFF.

A few counts support this clone. The CDR3 DNA reads as TGCGCCAGCAGCCCCGCGGAAAGGGGGCGGAATTCACCCCTCCACTTT. Translated, it gives CASSPAERGRNSPLHF. The rearrangement uses TRBV4-1 and TRBJ1-6; TRBD1 aligns across 7 bases. This CDR3 spans 16 amino acids. The germline V gene has CDR1 MGHRA and CDR2 YSYEKL. V shed 4 bases, J shed 7 bases, and the junction held 10 bases outside the gene matches.

The gene calls are TRBV7-5 and TRBJ2-7; no DNA check was done on the table's D call, TRBD2. TRBV7-5 has pseudogene status. CDR3 length: 17 residues. The CDR3 sequence: CVRSFFTSGGSAYEQYV. CDR3 coding DNA: TGTGTCAGAAGCTTTTTCACTAGCGGGGGGTCAGCCTACGAGCAGTACGTC.

This clone was seen only a few times. The rearrangement joins TRBV6-5 to TRBJ1-6; D perhaps matches TRBD1 (5 bases). The CDR3 covers 14 residues. Trimming shortened V by 2 bases and J by 10 bases, and 12 bases separated the two germline ends. The germline V gene has CDR1 MNHEY and CDR2 SVGAGI. The CDR3 is CASSYAGRGSPLHF. The DNA of the CDR3 is TGTGCCAGCAGTTACGCGGGCCGGGGGTCACCCCTCCACTTT.

The chain uses TRBV4-1 and TRBJ1-4; possible D gene TRBD1, 6 bases. The V and J ends lost 3 bases and 4 bases respectively, with 12 bases between them. The CDR3 sequence is 15 residues long. CDR1 and CDR2 (germline): MGHRA, YSYEKL. In nucleotides, the CDR3 is TGCGCCAGCAGCCATCCGGACAGTTTTAATGAAAAACTGTTTTTT. It specifies CASSHPDSFNEKLFF.

V is TRBV28 and J is TRBJ1-1; TRBD1 aligns across 8 bases. This CDR3 has 13 residues. The ends lost 7 bases at V and 3 bases at J; junction bases unmatched: 4. In germline, CDR1 is MDHEN, CDR2 SYDVKM. CDR3 amino acids: CASTGGDDTEAFF. In DNA form, the CDR3 reads TGTGCCAGCACAGGGGGCGACGACACTGAAGCTTTCTTT.

The V gene is TRBV5-4, the J gene TRBJ1-5, with TRBD1 identical over 11 bases. J lost 6 bases, V lost 4 bases, and 6 bases had no gene match. The CDR3 contains 15 residues. Germline assignment: CDR1 SGHNT and CDR2 YYREEE (reference sequence). Here the CDR3 DNA reads TGTGCCAGCAGCCGGACAGGGGGCGCGGGTCAGCCCCAGCATTTT. This encodes CASSRTGGAGQPQHF.

This chain uses TRBV5-4 with TRBJ2-7; TRBD1 aligns across 10 bases. From germline, CDR1 is SGHNT and CDR2 YYREEE (reference sequence). The CDR3 spans 15 residues. The V and J ends lost 3 bases and 5 bases, in that order; junction bases with no gene match: 8. CDR3: CASSSRQGATHEQYF. DNA of the CDR3: TGTGCCAGCAGCTCCCGACAGGGGGCGACCCACGAGCAGTACTTC.

J is TRBJ2-7 and V is TRBV6-5, with a possible D match to TRBD2 (5 bases). The CDR3 is 13 amino acids. Germline V gene sequence: CDR1 MNHEY, CDR2 SVGAGI. With 6 bases removed from V and 0 bases from J, the gap between germline ends came to 9 bases. CDR3 nucleotides: TGTGCCAGCAGAGAGGGTAGCTCCTACGAGCAGTACTTC. As protein: CASREGSSYEQYF.

The J gene is TRBJ2-6, the V gene TRBV7-8; D unclear. V lost 3 bases and J 1 base, leaving 10 bases between the germline ends. There are 16 residues in the CDR3. The germline V gene encodes CDR1 SGHVS and CDR2 FQNEAQ. The CDR3 loop reads CASSLTPNSGANVLTF. The CDR3 DNA reads TGTGCCAGCAGCTTGACACCTAATTCTGGGGCCAACGTCCTGACTTTC.

V usage is TRBV29-1 and J usage is TRBJ2-3; the match to TRBD1 covers 11 bases. This CDR3 region has 14 residues. Trimming at V came to 6 bases and at J to 4 bases, leaving 6 bases not matched to a gene. CDR1 is SQVTM and CDR2 is ANQGSEA in the germline V gene. CDR3 coding DNA: TGCAGCGTAGGACAGGGGGCAGGGTCAGATACGCAGTATTTT. This gives the protein CSVGQGAGSDTQYF.

The V gene is TRBV4-2, the J gene TRBJ2-1, with D possibly matching TRBD1 (6 bases). Germline CDR1 and CDR2: LGHNA and YNFKEQ. Trimming took 2 bases from V and 8 from J, leaving 16 bases between them. The CDR3 totals 15 residues. The CDR3 reads CASSQLPQGQDEQFF. For the CDR3, the DNA is TGTGCCAGCAGCCAATTGCCCCAGGGGCAGGATGAGCAGTTCTTC.

The V gene is TRBV5-5, the J gene TRBJ2-7; 8 bases map to TRBD1. The CDR3 extends over 13 amino acids. With V trimmed by 5 bases and J by 2 bases, 3 bases remained unmatched. Germline V gene data show CDR1 as SGHKS and CDR2 as YYEKEE (reference sequence). CDR3 nucleotide sequence: TGTGCCAGCAGTCGGACAGGGACCTACGAGCAGTACGTC. The encoded protein is CASSRTGTYEQYV.

V is TRBV24-1 and J is TRBJ2-5; D call uncertain. CDR1 is KGHDR and CDR2 is SFDVKD in the germline V gene. This CDR3 has 14 residues. Trimming shortened V by 2 bases and J by 2 bases, and 8 bases separated the two germline ends. The CDR3 reads CATSDSQWQETQYF. In DNA form, the CDR3 reads TGTGCCACCAGTGATTCGCAGTGGCAAGAGACCCAGTACTTC.

CDR3 loop: CASSPGQAFYYEQYF. The CDR3 region has the DNA TGTGCCAGCAGCCCAGGGCAGGCCTTTTACTACGAGCAGTACTTC. The chain uses TRBV5-5 and TRBJ2-7; tentative D call: TRBD1 (5 bases). Trimming removed 4 bases at V and 3 bases at J, with 17 bases between. Germline CDR1 and CDR2: SGHKS and YYEKEE (reference sequence). CDR3 length: 15 amino acids. The full variable domain, rest sourced from reference TRBV5-5 and TRBJ2-7, is DAGVTQSPTHLIKTRGQQVTLRCSPISGHKSVSWYQQVLGQGPQFIFQYYEKEERGRGNFPDRFSARQFPNYSSELNVNALLLGDSALYLCASSPGQAFYYEQYFGPGTRLTVT.

This chain connects TRBV11-2 to TRBJ1-1; D is possibly TRBD1 (5 bases). CDR1 is SGHAT and CDR2 is FQNNGV in the germline V gene. The V end was cut by 2 bases, the J end by 4 bases, with 11 bases between. The CDR3 contains 14 residues. DNA of the CDR3: TGTGCCAGCAGCTTATTAGGAAGGGGCACTGAAGCTTTCTTT. It is translated as CASSLLGRGTEAFF.

The chain joins TRBV25-1 to TRBJ2-7, with a tentative D call TRBD2 (6 bases). The germline V and J ends were trimmed by 6 bases and 4 bases, with 13 bases remaining between them. Germline V gene lookup returns CDR1 MGHDK and CDR2 SYGVNS. This CDR3 comprises 13 residues. The CDR3 region has the DNA TGTGCCAGCAGCCGGGACTCCGGATACGAGCAGTACTTC. Protein sequence: CASSRDSGYEQYF.

This CDR3 is CASSPQGPGPQHF. The CDR3 DNA reads as TGTGCCAGCAGCCCTCAGGGCCCAGGGCCCCAGCATTTT. The chain employs TRBV12-3 or TRBV12-4 and TRBJ1-5; maybe TRBD1 (5 bases). The CDR3 has 13 residues. Trimming took 6 bases from V and 9 from J, leaving 15 bases between them.

This clone was detected once. This chain joins TRBV5-6 and TRBJ1-5; D not resolved. Per the germline V gene, CDR1 is SGHDT and CDR2 is YYEEEE. This CDR3 has 13 residues. V was pared by 1 base and J by 8 bases, with 10 bases between. The CDR3 DNA sequence: TGTGCCAGCAGCTTGTTGGCCCAGGAGCCCCAGCATTTT. Its protein is CASSLLAQEPQHF.

The rearrangement links TRBV3-1 (or the pseudogene TRBV3-2) to TRBJ1-6, with TRBD1 matching 9 bases. This CDR3 region has 15 residues. J gave up 7 bases and V 2 bases, and 3 bases lay outside the gene matches. The germline gives CDR1 LGHDT, CDR2 YNNKEL (reference sequence). The chain's CDR3 is CASSQWDRVNSPLHF. The CDR3 DNA is TGTGCCAGCAGCCAATGGGACAGGGTGAATTCACCCCTCCACTTT.

V and J are TRBV5-1 and TRBJ2-2; 9 nucleotides line up with TRBD2. From germline, CDR1 is SGHRS and CDR2 YFSETQ. The V gene end was trimmed by 0 bases and the J gene end by 2 bases; junction bases not matched to a gene: 2. The CDR3 has 16 residues. The CDR3: CASSLDLAGNTGELFF. The CDR3 coding sequence is TGCGCCAGCAGCTTGGATCTAGCGGGAAACACCGGGGAGCTGTTTTTT.

This clone was found a few times. V is TRBV2 and J is TRBJ1-5; 7 bases map to TRBD1. Germline CDR1 reads SNHLY; CDR2 reads FYNNEI. This CDR3 contains 16 residues. The junction had 6 bases not matched to a gene; V was cut back by 4 bases and J by 0 bases. The CDR3 loop reads CASSGRDSYSNQPQHF. The DNA of the CDR3 is TGTGCCAGCAGTGGAAGGGACAGTTATAGCAATCAGCCCCAGCATTTT. Supplemented by reference TRBV2 and TRBJ1-5, the full variable domain reads EPEVTQTPSHQVTQMGQEVILRCVPISNHLYFYWYRQILGQKVEFLVSFYNNEISEKSEIFDDQFSVERPDGSNFTLKIRSTKLEDSAMYFCASSGRDSYSNQPQHFGDGTRLSIL.

The chain joins TRBV28 to TRBJ2-7; D may be TRBD1 (6 bases). There are 13 residues in the CDR3. The V end lost 2 bases, the J end lost 5 bases, and 10 bases lay between the germline ends. Germline CDR1 reads MDHEN; CDR2 reads SYDVKM. The CDR3 DNA reads as TGTGCCAGCAGTTTAGGGGGCGGCCACGAGCAGTACGTC. It codes for CASSLGGGHEQYV.

Notes on this clone: Other DNA sequences in the sample encode the same CDR3. The V and J genes are TRBV7-2 and TRBJ2-3; a weak D match, TRBD1 (6 bases). Germline V gene data show CDR1 as SGHTA and CDR2 as FQGNSA. The CDR3 covers 15 residues. V was clipped by 5 bases and J by 0 bases, with 12 bases between them. The CDR3 DNA reads TGTGCCAGCAGCCTCGAGGGGGTTAGCACAGATACGCAGTATTTT. Its protein product is CASSLEGVSTDTQYF.

The CDR3 protein is CASRLTSGDVLETQYF. DNA of the CDR3: TGCGCCAGCAGATTAACTAGCGGAGATGTCCTCGAGACCCAGTACTTC. This sequence joins TRBV5-1 and TRBJ2-5; 8 bases agree with TRBD2. In germline, CDR1 is SGHRS, CDR2 YFSETQ. V was clipped by 5 bases and J by 5 bases; unmatched bases: 14. The CDR3 is made up of 16 amino acids.

The chain couples TRBV29-1 to TRBJ1-1, with 9 nucleotides matching TRBD1. The CDR3 loop spans 15 amino acids. Germline V CDR1 and CDR2: SQVTM, ANQGSEA. V lost 3 bases and J lost 3; bases outside the gene matches: 8. In nucleotides, the CDR3 is TGCAGCGTTGATGCCAGGACAGGGGCGTACACTGAAGCTTTCTTT. Amino acids: CSVDARTGAYTEAFF.

The sample holds a few counts of this clone. The chain couples TRBV6-2 or TRBV6-3 to TRBJ1-5, with unresolved D. The CDR3 loop spans 15 amino acids. CDR1 is MNHEY, CDR2 SVGEGT, per germline. V was cut by 6 bases and J by 2 bases, with 14 bases left in between. The CDR3 is CASSGLRRRNQPQHF. CDR3 DNA: TGTGCCAGCAGCGGACTCCGGAGGCGCAATCAGCCCCAGCATTTT.